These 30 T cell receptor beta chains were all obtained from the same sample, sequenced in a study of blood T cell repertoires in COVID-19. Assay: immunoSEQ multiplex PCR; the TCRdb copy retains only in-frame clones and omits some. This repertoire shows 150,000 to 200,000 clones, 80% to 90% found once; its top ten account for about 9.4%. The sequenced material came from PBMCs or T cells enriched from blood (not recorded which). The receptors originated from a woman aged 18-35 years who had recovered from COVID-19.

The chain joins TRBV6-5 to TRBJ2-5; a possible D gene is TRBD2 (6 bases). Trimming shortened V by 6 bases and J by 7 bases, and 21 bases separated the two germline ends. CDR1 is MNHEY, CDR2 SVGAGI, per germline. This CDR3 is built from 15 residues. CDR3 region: CASRNPGGPGATQYF. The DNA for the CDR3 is TGTGCCAGCAGAAACCCGGGCGGGCCGGGAGCGACCCAGTACTTC.

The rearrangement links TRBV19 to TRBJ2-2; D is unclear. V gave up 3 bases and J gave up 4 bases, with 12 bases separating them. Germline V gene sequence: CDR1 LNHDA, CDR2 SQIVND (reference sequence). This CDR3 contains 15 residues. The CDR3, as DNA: TGTGCCAGTAGTATCCCACAGACGACCACCGGGGAGCTGTTTTTT. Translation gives CASSIPQTTTGELFF.

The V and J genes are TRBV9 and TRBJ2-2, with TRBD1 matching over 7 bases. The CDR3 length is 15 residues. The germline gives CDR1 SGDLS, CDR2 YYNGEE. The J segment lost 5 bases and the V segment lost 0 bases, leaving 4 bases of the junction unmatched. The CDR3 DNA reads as TGTGCCAGCAGCGTAGACGAGGGGGCAACCGGGGAGCTGTTTTTT. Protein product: CASSVDEGATGELFF.

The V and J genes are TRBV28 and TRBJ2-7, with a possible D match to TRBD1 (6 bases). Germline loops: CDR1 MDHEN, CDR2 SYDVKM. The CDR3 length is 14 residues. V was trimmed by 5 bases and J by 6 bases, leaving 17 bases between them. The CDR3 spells CASSPHRDVSEQYF. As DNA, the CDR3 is TGTGCCAGCAGTCCCCACAGGGATGTGTCCGAGCAGTACTTC.

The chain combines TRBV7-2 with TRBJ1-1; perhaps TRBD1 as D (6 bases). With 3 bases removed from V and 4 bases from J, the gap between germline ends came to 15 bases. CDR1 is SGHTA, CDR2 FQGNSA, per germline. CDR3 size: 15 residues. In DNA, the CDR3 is TGTGCCAGCAGCTTTGGGGCGGGGGGCGGCACTGAAGCTTTCTTT. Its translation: CASSFGAGGGTEAFF. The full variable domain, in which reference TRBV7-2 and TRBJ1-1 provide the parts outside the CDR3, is GAGVSQSPSNKVTEKGKDVELRCDPISGHTALYWYRQSLGQGLEFLIYFQGNSAPDKSGLPSDRFSAERTGGSVSTLTIQRTQQEDSAVYLCASSFGAGGGTEAFFGQGTRLTVV.

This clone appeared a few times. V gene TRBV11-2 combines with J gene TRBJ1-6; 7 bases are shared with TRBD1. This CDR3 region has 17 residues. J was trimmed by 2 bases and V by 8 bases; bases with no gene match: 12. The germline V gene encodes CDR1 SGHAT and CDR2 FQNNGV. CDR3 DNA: TGTGCCAGCCGACTCCCTAGGACAGGAACCTATAATTCACCCCTCCACTTT. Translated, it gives CASRLPRTGTYNSPLHF.

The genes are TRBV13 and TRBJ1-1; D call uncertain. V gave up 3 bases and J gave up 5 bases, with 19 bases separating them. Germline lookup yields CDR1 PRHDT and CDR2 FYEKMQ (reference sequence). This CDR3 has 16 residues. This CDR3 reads CASSFYSGAGGTEAFF. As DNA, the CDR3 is TGTGCCAGCAGCTTTTATTCGGGCGCGGGAGGGACTGAAGCTTTCTTT.

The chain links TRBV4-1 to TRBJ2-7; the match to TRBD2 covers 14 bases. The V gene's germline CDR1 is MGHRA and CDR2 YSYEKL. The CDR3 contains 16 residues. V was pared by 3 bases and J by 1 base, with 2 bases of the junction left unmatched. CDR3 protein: CASSQRTSGRSYEQYF. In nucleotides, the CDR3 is TGCGCCAGCAGCCAGAGGACTAGCGGGAGGTCCTACGAGCAGTACTTC.

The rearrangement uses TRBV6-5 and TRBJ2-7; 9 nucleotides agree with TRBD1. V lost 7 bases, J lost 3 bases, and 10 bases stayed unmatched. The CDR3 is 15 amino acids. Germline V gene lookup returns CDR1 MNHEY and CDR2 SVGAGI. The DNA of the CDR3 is TGTGCCAGCACCGCTACGGGACAGGGTTTCTACGAGCAGTACTTC. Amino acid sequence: CASTATGQGFYEQYF.

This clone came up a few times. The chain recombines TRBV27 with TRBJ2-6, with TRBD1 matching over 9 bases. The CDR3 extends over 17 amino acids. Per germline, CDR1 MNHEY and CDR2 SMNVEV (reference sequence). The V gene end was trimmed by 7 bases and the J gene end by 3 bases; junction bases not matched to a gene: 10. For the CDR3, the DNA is TGTGCCAGCAAACCGGGACAGGGTTCTTTTGGGGCCAACGTCCTGACTTTC. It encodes CASKPGQGSFGANVLTF.

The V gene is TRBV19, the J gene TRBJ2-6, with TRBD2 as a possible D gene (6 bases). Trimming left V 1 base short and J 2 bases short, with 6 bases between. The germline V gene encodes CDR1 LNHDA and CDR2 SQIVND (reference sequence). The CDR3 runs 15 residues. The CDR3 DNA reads TGTGCCAGTAGTATAGGGGGGGCTGGGGCCAACGTCCTGACTTTC. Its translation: CASSIGGAGANVLTF.

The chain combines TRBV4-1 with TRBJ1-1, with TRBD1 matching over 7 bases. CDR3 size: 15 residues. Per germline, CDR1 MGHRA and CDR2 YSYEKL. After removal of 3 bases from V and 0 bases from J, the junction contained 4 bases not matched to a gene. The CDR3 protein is CASSQGDSMNTEAFF. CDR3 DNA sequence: TGCGCCAGCAGCCAGGGGGACAGCATGAACACTGAAGCTTTCTTT.

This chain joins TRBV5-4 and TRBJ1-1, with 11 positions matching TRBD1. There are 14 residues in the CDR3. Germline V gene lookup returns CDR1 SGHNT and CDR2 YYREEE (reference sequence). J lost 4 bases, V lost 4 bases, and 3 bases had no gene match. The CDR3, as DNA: TGTGCCAGCAGCCGGACAGGGGGCTCCACTGAAGCTTTCTTT. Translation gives CASSRTGGSTEAFF. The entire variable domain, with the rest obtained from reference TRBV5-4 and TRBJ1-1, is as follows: ETGVTQSPTHLIKTRGQQVTLRCSSQSGHNTVSWYQQALGQGPQFIFQYYREEENGRGNFPPRFSGLQFPNYSSELNVNALELDDSALYLCASSRTGGSTEAFFGQGTRLTVV.

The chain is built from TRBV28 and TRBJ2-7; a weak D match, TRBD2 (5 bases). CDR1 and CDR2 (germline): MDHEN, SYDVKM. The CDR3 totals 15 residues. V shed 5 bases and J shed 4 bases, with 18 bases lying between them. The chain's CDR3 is CASSGIPGERYEQYF. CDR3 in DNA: TGTGCCAGCAGTGGAATACCCGGGGAGCGATACGAGCAGTACTTC. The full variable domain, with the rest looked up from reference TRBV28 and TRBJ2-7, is DVKVTQSSRYLVKRTGEKVFLECVQDMDHENMFWYRQDPGLGLRLIYFSYDVKMKEKGDIPEGYSVSREKKERFSLILESASTNQTSMYLCASSGIPGERYEQYFGPGTRLTVT.

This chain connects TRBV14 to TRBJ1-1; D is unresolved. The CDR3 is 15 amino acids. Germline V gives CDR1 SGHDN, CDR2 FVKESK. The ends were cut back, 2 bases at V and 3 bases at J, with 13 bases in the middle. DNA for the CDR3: TGTGCCAGCAGCCAAAAAAACCTACGGGACACTGAAGCTTTCTTT. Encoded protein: CASSQKNLRDTEAFF.

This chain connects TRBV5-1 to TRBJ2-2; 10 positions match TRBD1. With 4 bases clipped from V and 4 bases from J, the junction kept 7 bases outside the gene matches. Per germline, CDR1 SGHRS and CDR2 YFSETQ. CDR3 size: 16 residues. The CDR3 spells CASSPGGTGVTGELFF. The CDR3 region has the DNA TGCGCCAGCAGCCCGGGGGGGACAGGGGTCACCGGGGAGCTGTTTTTT.

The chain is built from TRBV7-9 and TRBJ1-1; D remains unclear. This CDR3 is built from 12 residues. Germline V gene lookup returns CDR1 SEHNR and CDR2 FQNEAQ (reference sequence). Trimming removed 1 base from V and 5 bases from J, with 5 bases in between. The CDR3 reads CASSLGRTEAFF. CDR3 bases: TGTGCCAGCAGCTTAGGGAGAACTGAAGCTTTCTTT.

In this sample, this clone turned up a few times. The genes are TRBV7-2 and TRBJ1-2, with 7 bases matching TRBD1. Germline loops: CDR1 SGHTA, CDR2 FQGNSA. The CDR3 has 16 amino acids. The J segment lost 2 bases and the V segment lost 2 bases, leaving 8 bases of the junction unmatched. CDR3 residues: CASSLTGDVGNYGYTF. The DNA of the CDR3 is TGTGCCAGCAGCTTAACAGGGGACGTGGGAAACTATGGCTACACCTTC. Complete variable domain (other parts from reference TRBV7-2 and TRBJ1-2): GAGVSQSPSNKVTEKGKDVELRCDPISGHTALYWYRQSLGQGLEFLIYFQGNSAPDKSGLPSDRFSAERTGGSVSTLTIQRTQQEDSAVYLCASSLTGDVGNYGYTFGSGTRLTVV.

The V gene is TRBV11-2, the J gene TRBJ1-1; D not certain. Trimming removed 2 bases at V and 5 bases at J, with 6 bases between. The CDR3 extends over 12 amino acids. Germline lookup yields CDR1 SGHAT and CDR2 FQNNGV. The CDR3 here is CASSLLSTEAFF. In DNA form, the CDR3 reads TGTGCCAGCAGCTTACTATCGACTGAAGCTTTCTTT.

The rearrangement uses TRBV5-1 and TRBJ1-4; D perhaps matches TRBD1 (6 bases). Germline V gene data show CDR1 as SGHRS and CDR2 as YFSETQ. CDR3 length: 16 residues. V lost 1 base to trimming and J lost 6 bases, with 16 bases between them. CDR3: CASSLSSGGLDEKLFF. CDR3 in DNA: TGCGCCAGCAGCTTGTCGAGCGGGGGCTTGGATGAAAAACTGTTTTTT.

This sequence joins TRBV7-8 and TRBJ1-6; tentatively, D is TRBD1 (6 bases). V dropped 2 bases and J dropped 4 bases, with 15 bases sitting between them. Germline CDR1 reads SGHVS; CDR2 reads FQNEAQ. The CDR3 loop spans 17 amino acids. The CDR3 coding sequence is TGTGCCAGCAGCTTAACGGGGGGCTCAGGGTATAATTCACCCCTCCACTTT. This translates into CASSLTGGSGYNSPLHF.

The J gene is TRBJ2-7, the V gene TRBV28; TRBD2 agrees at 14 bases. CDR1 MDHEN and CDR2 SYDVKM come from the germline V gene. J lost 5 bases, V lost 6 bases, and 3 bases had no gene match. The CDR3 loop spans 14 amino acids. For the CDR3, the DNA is TGTGCCAGCAGGGGACTAGCGGGAGTTAACGAGCAGTACTTC. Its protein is CASRGLAGVNEQYF. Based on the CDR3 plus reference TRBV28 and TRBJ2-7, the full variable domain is DVKVTQSSRYLVKRTGEKVFLECVQDMDHENMFWYRQDPGLGLRLIYFSYDVKMKEKGDIPEGYSVSREKKERFSLILESASTNQTSMYLCASRGLAGVNEQYFGPGTRLTVT.

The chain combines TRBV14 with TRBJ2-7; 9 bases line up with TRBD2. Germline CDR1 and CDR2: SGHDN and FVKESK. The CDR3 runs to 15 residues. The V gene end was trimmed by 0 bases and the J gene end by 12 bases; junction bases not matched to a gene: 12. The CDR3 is CASSQEGDGRGGTYF. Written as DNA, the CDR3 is TGTGCCAGCAGCCAAGAAGGTGATGGGCGGGGGGGCACGTACTTC.

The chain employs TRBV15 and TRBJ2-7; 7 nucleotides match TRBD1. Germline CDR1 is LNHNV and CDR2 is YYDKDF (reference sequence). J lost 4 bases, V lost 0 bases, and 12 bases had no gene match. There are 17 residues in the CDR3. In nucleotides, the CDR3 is TGTGCCACCAGCAGAGATAGCCCAAGACAGGGACCTTACGAGCAGTACTTC. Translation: CATSRDSPRQGPYEQYF.

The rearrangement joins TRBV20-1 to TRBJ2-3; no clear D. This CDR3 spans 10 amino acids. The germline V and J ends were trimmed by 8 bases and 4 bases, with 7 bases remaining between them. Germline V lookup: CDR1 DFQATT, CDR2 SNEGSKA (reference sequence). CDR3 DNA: TGCAGTCTCACTTCAGATACGCAGTATTTT. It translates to CSLTSDTQYF.

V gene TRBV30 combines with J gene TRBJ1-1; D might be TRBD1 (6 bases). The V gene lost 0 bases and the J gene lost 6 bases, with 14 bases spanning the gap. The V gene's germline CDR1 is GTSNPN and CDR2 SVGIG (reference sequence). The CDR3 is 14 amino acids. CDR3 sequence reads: CAWSVGGVVAEAFF. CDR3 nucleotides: TGTGCCTGGAGTGTAGGGGGGGTTGTGGCTGAAGCTTTCTTT.

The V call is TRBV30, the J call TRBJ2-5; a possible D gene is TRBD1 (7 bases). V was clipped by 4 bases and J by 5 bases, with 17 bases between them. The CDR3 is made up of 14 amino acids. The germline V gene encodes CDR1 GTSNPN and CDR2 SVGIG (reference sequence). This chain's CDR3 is CAWMEGTVWETQYF. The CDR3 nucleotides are TGTGCCTGGATGGAGGGGACAGTGTGGGAGACCCAGTACTTC. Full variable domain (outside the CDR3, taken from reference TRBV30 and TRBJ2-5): SQTIHQWPATLVQPVGSPLSLECTVEGTSNPNLYWYRQAAGRGLQLLFYSVGIGQISSEVPQNLSASRPQDRQFILSSKKLLLSDSGFYLCAWMEGTVWETQYFGPGTRLLVL.

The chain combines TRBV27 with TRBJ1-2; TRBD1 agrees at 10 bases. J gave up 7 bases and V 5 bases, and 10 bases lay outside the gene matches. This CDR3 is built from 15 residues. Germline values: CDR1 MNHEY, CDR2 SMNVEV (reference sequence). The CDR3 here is CASSLDRQGAGGYTF. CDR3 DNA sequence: TGTGCCAGCAGTCTAGACCGACAGGGGGCTGGTGGCTACACCTTC.

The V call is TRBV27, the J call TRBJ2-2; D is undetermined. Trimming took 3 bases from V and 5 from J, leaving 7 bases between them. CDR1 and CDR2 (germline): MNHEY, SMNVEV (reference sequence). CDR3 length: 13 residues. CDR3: CASSLRRTGELFF. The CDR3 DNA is TGTGCCAGCAGTTTGAGGAGAACCGGGGAGCTGTTTTTT.

The CDR3 spells CASSPQTGEEKLFF. CDR3 nucleotide sequence: TGTGCCAGCAGCCCTCAGACAGGGGAGGAAAAACTGTTTTTT. This chain uses TRBV7-9 with TRBJ1-4; 8 nucleotides match TRBD1. The CDR3 length is 14 residues. After removal of 5 bases from V and 8 bases from J, the junction contained 7 bases not matched to a gene. Per the germline V gene, CDR1 is SEHNR and CDR2 is FQNEAQ (reference sequence).